The rows below give T cell receptor beta chains drawn from one sample of a study of T cell repertoires in cytomegalovirus infection. Their target antigens are unknown. TCRdb re-called the reads through MiXCR, storing one row per CDR3 protein. This sample has 800,000 to 950,000 distinct CDR3 sequences, with around a third found just once. Specimen: cultured CD8+ T cells from PBMCs, collected from culture after CMV antigen stimulation. The source of these receptors is a human donor in good health (CMV status not recorded). Some clones in this sample may be carry-over from other donors' samples. Both conserved end residues are part of each CDR3. A D gene is named only where the DNA matches it firmly. Size values are once, few and many counts, or a class for expanded clones, and some rows have none.

v_call,clone_size,d_call,j_call,cdr3_aa,cdr3_nt
TRBV18,-,-,TRBJ2-7,CASSPRTAQSYEQYF,TGTGCCAGCTCACCGCGGACAGCCCAATCCTACGAGCAGTACTTC
TRBV6-6,few,-,TRBJ1-4,CASSYSEKLFF,TGTGCCAGCAGTTACAGTGAAAAACTGTTTTTT
TRBV6-2/TRBV6-3,-,-,TRBJ1-5,CASSYLTGTRQPQHF,TGTGCCAGCAGTTACTTAACCGGGACACGACAGCCCCAGCATTTT
TRBV7-9,-,TRBD1,TRBJ2-1,CASSWGQPMQFF,TGTGCCAGCAGCTGGGGACAGCCTATGCAGTTCTTC
TRBV7-2,few,-,TRBJ2-7,CASSLAATEQYF,TGTGCCAGCAGCTTAGCAGCGACCGAGCAGTACTTC
TRBV7-8,few,TRBD2,TRBJ2-1,CASSWGSGGPVNEQFF,TGTGCCAGCAGCTGGGGTAGCGGGGGCCCAGTCAATGAGCAGTTCTTC
TRBV11-3,-,TRBD1,TRBJ2-7,CASSLGYRGPNEQYF,TGTGCCAGCAGCTTAGGCTACAGGGGGCCCAACGAGCAGTACTTC
TRBV4-1,-,-,TRBJ2-6,CASSPKGLSGANVLTF,TGCGCCAGCAGCCCCAAAGGACTGTCTGGGGCCAACGTCCTGACTTTC
TRBV6-2/TRBV6-3,-,TRBD1,TRBJ2-2,CASSYWTGTLLTGELFF,TGTGCCAGCAGTTATTGGACAGGGACCCTGCTTACCGGGGAGCTGTTTTTT
TRBV7-6,many,TRBD2,TRBJ2-3,CASSLGSGGADTQYF,TGTGCCAGCAGTCTTGGAAGCGGGGGGGCGGATACGCAGTATTTT
TRBV7-9,-,-,TRBJ2-1,CASSLGVSGDEQFF,TGTGCCAGCAGCTTAGGTGTTTCCGGGGATGAGCAGTTCTTC
TRBV19,few,-,TRBJ2-2,CASSIGGGSGELFF,TGTGCCAGTAGTATAGGCGGCGGGTCCGGGGAGCTGTTTTTT
TRBV7-4,-,-,TRBJ2-3,CASSLAGRGQGPAVTQYF,TGTGCCAGCAGCTTAGCGGGTCGCGGACAAGGGCCCGCCGTTACGCAGTATTTT
TRBV2,-,-,TRBJ2-3,CASSDRTSTDTQYF,TGTGCCAGCAGTGACCGGACTAGCACAGATACGCAGTATTTT
TRBV5-1,-,TRBD1,TRBJ1-2,CASSLTGVLDGYTF,TGCGCCAGCAGCTTGACAGGGGTTTTGGATGGCTACACCTTC
TRBV4-2,-,TRBD2,TRBJ2-5,CASSQYRGGNQETQYF,TGTGCCAGCAGCCAGTACCGGGGGGGAAACCAAGAGACCCAGTACTTC
TRBV7-9,many,TRBD1,TRBJ1-1,CASSLVTGTAMNTEAFF,TGTGCCAGCAGCTTAGTTACTGGGACAGCAATGAACACTGAAGCTTTCTTT
TRBV27,once,-,TRBJ1-1,CASSLRFDGLMNTEAFF,TGTGCCAGCAGTTTAAGGTTCGACGGACTGATGAACACTGAAGCTTTCTTT
TRBV6-1,many,TRBD2,TRBJ2-1,CASSLGLAGGLNEQFF,TGTGCCAGCAGCCTGGGACTAGCGGGGGGGCTTAATGAGCAGTTCTTC
TRBV7-6,many,-,TRBJ2-1,CASSFGANEQFF,TGTGCCAGCAGCTTCGGGGCGAATGAGCAGTTCTTC
TRBV6-1,few,-,TRBJ2-7,CASSPGASYEQYF,TGTGCCAGCAGCCCGGGGGCATCCTACGAGCAGTACTTC
TRBV7-6,few,-,TRBJ2-7,CASSFQGNRWYF,TGTGCCAGCAGCTTTCAGGGGAATCGCTGGTACTTC
TRBV2,-,-,TRBJ1-4,CASSKPGSGWDNEKLFF,TGTGCCAGCAGCAAACCAGGATCAGGGTGGGATAATGAAAAACTGTTTTTT
TRBV29-1,few,-,TRBJ1-2,CSVRPLTESYGYTF,TGCAGCGTCCGCCCCCTTACGGAAAGCTATGGCTACACCTTC
TRBV6-1,-,TRBD1,TRBJ1-1,CASSGRQGTEAFF,TGTGCCAGCAGTGGAAGACAGGGCACTGAAGCTTTCTTT
TRBV20-1,-,-,TRBJ2-5,CSAIERTYQETQYF,TGCAGTGCTATCGAGCGGACGTACCAAGAGACCCAGTACTTC
TRBV7-6,few,TRBD2,TRBJ2-1,CASSLYLLAGDNNEQFF,TGTGCCAGCAGCTTATACCTACTAGCGGGGGACAACAATGAGCAGTTCTTC
TRBV7-3,-,-,TRBJ2-4,CASSLIGGPENIQYF,TGTGCCAGCAGCTTAATCGGGGGGCCCGAAAACATTCAGTACTTC
TRBV4-1,few,TRBD1,TRBJ2-5,CASSQLGQTQETQYF,TGCGCCAGCAGCCAGTTGGGACAGACCCAAGAGACCCAGTACTTC
TRBV7-2,many,-,TRBJ1-1,CASSSSGISNTEAFF,TGTGCCAGCAGCTCATCAGGGATCTCGAACACTGAAGCTTTCTTT
TRBV9,few,TRBD2,TRBJ2-3,CASSFGLAGAPDTQYF,TGTGCCAGCAGCTTCGGACTAGCGGGGGCTCCAGATACGCAGTATTTT
TRBV6-1,-,-,TRBJ1-2,CASSELRNYGYTF,TGTGCCAGCAGTGAACTTAGGAACTATGGCTACACCTTC
TRBV7-2,-,-,TRBJ2-3,CANSGRGGGSTDTQYF,TGTGCCAACAGCGGCAGAGGGGGGGGGAGCACAGATACGCAGTATTTT
TRBV19,-,TRBD1,TRBJ1-2,CASSLIRDRENGYTF,TGTGCCAGTAGTCTCATCCGGGACAGGGAGAACGGCTACACCTTC
TRBV5-3,-,TRBD2,TRBJ2-5,CASSHLTSPEETQYF,TGTGCCAGCAGCCACCTGACTAGCCCCGAAGAGACCCAGTACTTC
TRBV19,-,-,TRBJ2-3,CGAPGSLTDTQYF,TGTGGCGCCCCGGGCAGCCTCACAGATACGCAGTATTTT
TRBV7-6,medium-sized,TRBD2,TRBJ2-1,CASSFLAGGGDNEQFF,TGTGCCAGCAGCTTCCTGGCGGGGGGGGGGGACAATGAGCAGTTCTTC
TRBV28,-,-,TRBJ2-5,CASSLHDYAQTQYF,TGTGCCAGCAGTTTACACGACTACGCGCAGACCCAGTACTTC
TRBV4-1,-,-,TRBJ1-2,CASSQDLGLDGYTF,TGCGCCAGCAGCCAAGATCTGGGGTTGGATGGCTACACCTTC
TRBV2,few,TRBD1,TRBJ2-1,CASSEAIMDRADNEQFF,TGTGCCAGCAGTGAAGCGATTATGGACAGGGCCGACAATGAGCAGTTCTTC
TRBV7-6,many,-,TRBJ2-3,CASSLGRGPSTDTQYF,TGTGCCAGCAGCTTAGGGCGGGGGCCTAGCACAGATACGCAGTATTTT
TRBV4-1,-,TRBD1,TRBJ2-1,CASSQDPGGRNEQFF,TGCGCCAGCAGCCAAGATCCAGGGGGACGCAATGAGCAGTTCTTC